This is a list of T cell receptor beta chains from one sample in a study of control samples from healthy donors and cancer patients. Produced via immunoSEQ multiplex PCR; TCRdb's table is partial and in-frame only. Of 75,000 to 100,000 clones detected, roughly 82% appear once; the ten largest clones hold 2% to 2.5%. The material sequenced was blood. The receptors here all came from a man aged 55 to 70 in good health. The CDR3 runs from the conserved cysteine through the conserved F or W. The order of the fields is V gene, J gene, D gene, clone size, CDR3 protein, CDR3 DNA. The D gene is left open where the match is weak. The size entry is marked missing in some rows and otherwise reads once, few, many or a size class.

>TRBV4-1|TRBJ2-7|-|-
CASSPGTPVEQYF
TGCGCCAGCAGCCCCGGGACCCCGGTCGAGCAGTACTTC
>TRBV7-9|TRBJ2-5|-|-
CASSYRRDVQETQYF
TGTGCCAGCAGCTACCGCAGAGACGTCCAAGAGACCCAGTACTTC
>TRBV30|TRBJ1-1|-|-
CAWSVRGNTEAFF
TGTGCCTGGAGTGTACGGGGGAACACTGAAGCTTTCTTT
>TRBV7-3|TRBJ1-1|TRBD1|once
CASSQPSGGCPNTEAFF
TGTGCCAGCAGCCAACCGTCAGGGGGATGCCCGAACACTGAAGCTTTCTTT
>TRBV18|TRBJ2-7|-|-
CASSPRTGDYEQYF
TGTGCCAGCTCACCCCGGACGGGTGACTACGAGCAGTACTTC
>TRBV7-8|TRBJ2-7|-|-
CASTQERRGGYEQYF
TGTGCCAGCACCCAGGAACGCAGGGGTGGCTACGAGCAGTACTTC
>TRBV5-5|TRBJ2-1|-|-
CASSLAVGGYEQFF
TGTGCCAGCAGCTTGGCAGTGGGAGGCTACGAGCAGTTCTTC
>TRBV6-5|TRBJ2-5|-|once
CASSYGTLGETQYF
TGTGCCAGCAGTTACGGGACACTGGGAGAGACCCAGTACTTC
>TRBV21-1|TRBJ1-5|-|few
CASSPRRGTNQPQHF
TGTGCCAGCAGCCCCCGCAGGGGGACCAATCAGCCCCAGCATTTT
>TRBV12-5|TRBJ2-7|TRBD1|-
CASGLTGQDVSYEQYF
TGTGCTAGTGGTTTGACTGGACAGGATGTATCCTACGAGCAGTACTTC
>TRBV10-3|TRBJ2-2|-|-
CAISEGAGRAGELFF
TGTGCCATCAGTGAGGGAGCGGGTCGGGCCGGGGAGCTGTTTTTT
>TRBV7-8|TRBJ2-1|-|-
CASSPPGEQFF
TGTGCCAGCAGCCCTCCAGGGGAGCAGTTCTTC
>TRBV11-2|TRBJ2-2|TRBD1|-
CASSLTPGGTGELFF
TGTGCCAGCAGCTTAACGCCAGGGGGCACCGGGGAGCTGTTTTTT
>TRBV28|TRBJ2-7|-|-
CASSTFGEGIYEQYF
TGTGCCAGCAGCACTTTTGGTGAAGGTATCTACGAGCAGTACTTC
>TRBV14|TRBJ2-1|-|-
CASSQGLYGTHRNNEQFF
TGTGCCAGCAGCCAAGGACTCTACGGGACACACAGAAACAATGAGCAGTTCTTC
>TRBV11-2|TRBJ2-7|-|-
CASSLERGPSYEQYF
TGTGCCAGCAGTCTAGAGAGGGGCCCGTCCTACGAGCAGTACTTC
>TRBV28|TRBJ2-2|TRBD2|once
CASSPPGLANTGELFF
TGTGCCAGCAGTCCCCCGGGACTAGCGAACACCGGGGAGCTGTTTTTT
>TRBV19|TRBJ2-7|TRBD1|-
CASSIYLASRDSNYEQYF
TGTGCCAGTAGTATCTACTTAGCATCCCGGGACAGCAACTACGAGCAGTACTTC
>TRBV5-4|TRBJ2-3|TRBD2|once
CASSLAGLATDTQYF
TGTGCCAGCAGCTTGGCGGGACTAGCGACAGATACGCAGTATTTT
>TRBV7-9|TRBJ1-4|-|-
CASSLAGGANEKLFF
TGTGCCAGCAGCTTAGCGGGAGGGGCTAATGAAAAACTGTTTTTT
>TRBV7-9|TRBJ1-2|-|-
CASAGRLKLYTF
TGTGCCAGCGCCGGGCGGCTTAAGCTCTACACCTTC
>TRBV19|TRBJ2-1|-|-
CASSWTLTYNEQFF
TGTGCCAGTAGTTGGACCCTAACCTACAATGAGCAGTTCTTC
>TRBV30|TRBJ1-4|TRBD1|-
CAWSFPGQGTTNEKLFF
TGTGCCTGGAGTTTCCCGGGACAGGGAACAACTAATGAAAAACTGTTTTTT
>TRBV5-4|TRBJ2-1|TRBD2|once
CASSSGTSGIGSYNEQFF
TGTGCCAGCAGCTCAGGGACTAGCGGGATAGGGTCCTACAATGAGCAGTTCTTC
>TRBV5-1|TRBJ2-2|TRBD1|-
CASSFPPQGAGELFF
TGCGCCAGCAGCTTTCCCCCCCAGGGGGCCGGGGAGCTGTTTTTT
>TRBV24-1|TRBJ2-1|-|-
CATKDSGRDLGEQFF
TGTGCCACCAAGGATAGCGGAAGGGACTTGGGTGAGCAGTTCTTC
>TRBV2|TRBJ1-5|-|-
CASSKRAGEVQPQHF
TGTGCCAGCAGCAAGAGGGCAGGGGAAGTTCAGCCCCAGCATTTT
>TRBV19|TRBJ1-1|TRBD1|-
CASSMVGDSYEAFF
TGTGCCAGTAGTATGGTTGGGGACAGCTATGAAGCTTTCTTT